The 11 T cell receptor beta chains reported below all come from one sample, sequenced in a study of T cell responses to AZD1222 COVID-19 vaccine. Profiled with immunoSEQ multiplex PCR; TCRdb holds only in-frame clones, not every one. The profile shows tens of thousands of clones, approximately 80% of them singletons. This material consisted of peripheral blood, taken on day 0 of AZD1222 vaccination. These receptors all come from an adult in good health.

The V and J genes are TRBV19 and TRBJ1-1, with TRBD1 identical over 7 bases. Germline V lookup: CDR1 LNHDA, CDR2 SQIVND (reference sequence). The CDR3 has 11 amino acids. The V gene end was trimmed by 7 bases and the J gene end by 8 bases; junction bases not matched to a gene: 4. This CDR3 reads CASTLDREAFF. Here the CDR3 DNA reads TGTGCCAGTACCCTGGACAGGGAAGCTTTCTTT.

The chain employs TRBV7-9 and TRBJ2-2, with 9 bases identical to TRBD1. The J segment lost 6 bases and the V segment lost 8 bases, leaving 10 bases of the junction unmatched. This CDR3 has 15 residues. The germline V gene encodes CDR1 SEHNR and CDR2 FQNEAQ (reference sequence). The CDR3 here is CASEGGQGISGELFF. CDR3 in DNA: TGTGCCAGCGAGGGGGGACAGGGTATCTCCGGGGAGCTGTTTTTT.

The chain uses TRBV5-8 and TRBJ2-5; tentatively, D is TRBD2 (5 bases). V lost 3 bases, J lost 4 bases, and 7 bases lay in between. CDR3 length: 12 residues. Germline V lookup: CDR1 SGHTS, CDR2 YDEGEE. This CDR3 reads CASSYGLETQYF. Here the CDR3 DNA reads TGTGCCAGCAGCTATGGACTAGAGACCCAGTACTTC. Full variable domain (rest looked up from reference TRBV5-8 and TRBJ2-5): EAGVTQSPTHLIKTRGQQATLRCSPISGHTSVYWYQQALGLGLQFLLWYDEGEERNRGNFPPRFSGRQFPNYSSELNVNALELEDSALYLCASSYGLETQYFGPGTRLLVL.

This rearrangement joins TRBV18 to TRBJ1-5; possible D gene TRBD1, 6 bases. The CDR3 runs 15 residues. The V gene's germline CDR1 is KGHSH and CDR2 LQKENI. The V end lost 1 base, the J end lost 3 bases, and 10 bases lay between the germline ends. The CDR3 loop is CASSPRGGPNQPQHF. In DNA, the CDR3 is TGTGCCAGCTCACCACGGGGGGGCCCCAATCAGCCCCAGCATTTT.

This clone has just one count. This rearrangement joins TRBV7-6 to TRBJ2-5; D might be TRBD1 (6 bases). V was shortened by 3 bases and J by 7 bases, with 21 bases between the two germline ends. CDR1 and CDR2 (germline): SGHVS, FNYEAQ. The CDR3 has 16 amino acids. The CDR3 nucleotides are TGTGCCAGCAGCTTGGATTTCTATAAGACAGGAGGGACCCAGTACTTC. It specifies CASSLDFYKTGGTQYF. The variable domain in full, with the rest retrieved from reference TRBV7-6 and TRBJ2-5, is GAGVSQSPRYKVTKRGQDVALRCDPISGHVSLYWYRQALGQGPEFLTYFNYEAQQDKSGLPNDRFSAERPEGSISTLTIQRTEQRDSAMYRCASSLDFYKTGGTQYFGPGTRLLVL.

The V and J genes are TRBV30 and TRBJ2-2; D uncertain. The germline gives CDR1 GTSNPN, CDR2 SVGIG (reference sequence). The CDR3 has 12 residues. Trimming stripped 2 bases from V and 6 bases from J, with 7 bases between. In DNA, the CDR3 is TGTGCCTGGAGTCGGTCTGCCGGGGAGCTGTTTTTT. It specifies CAWSRSAGELFF.

The chain is built from TRBV5-5 and TRBJ1-4; 11 positions agree with TRBD1. CDR1 is SGHKS and CDR2 is YYEKEE in the germline V gene (reference sequence). The CDR3 extends over 17 amino acids. With V trimmed by 2 bases and J by 1 base, 4 bases remained unmatched. The CDR3 DNA sequence: TGTGCCAGCAGCTTCACGGGACAGGGGGTAACTAATGAAAAACTGTTTTTT. This codes for CASSFTGQGVTNEKLFF. Drawing the rest from reference TRBV5-5 and TRBJ1-4, the complete variable domain is DAGVTQSPTHLIKTRGQQVTLRCSPISGHKSVSWYQQVLGQGPQFIFQYYEKEERGRGNFPDRFSARQFPNYSSELNVNALLLGDSALYLCASSFTGQGVTNEKLFFGSGTQLSVL.

This chain connects TRBV28 to TRBJ1-5; D remains ambiguous. CDR1 is MDHEN, CDR2 SYDVKM, per germline. This CDR3 is 14 amino acids long. V gave up 2 bases and J gave up 6 bases, with 11 bases separating them. The CDR3 nucleotides read TGTGCCAGCAGTTTACCCGTCAGAATTCAGCCCCAGCATTTT. It yields the protein CASSLPVRIQPQHF.

This clone was counted once. The chain uses TRBV13 and TRBJ2-2; D unclear. The ends were cut back, 3 bases at V and 4 bases at J, with 18 bases in the middle. CDR3 length equals 17 residues. Germline V gives CDR1 PRHDT, CDR2 FYEKMQ (reference sequence). The CDR3: CASSFPLPGRSTGELFF. The CDR3 DNA sequence: TGTGCCAGCAGCTTCCCCCTTCCAGGTCGGAGCACCGGGGAGCTGTTTTTT.

The rearrangement links TRBV11-2 to TRBJ2-7; 10 nucleotides line up with TRBD2. Unmatched junction bases numbered 2, after V lost 5 bases and J lost 1 base. Germline CDR1 reads SGHAT; CDR2 reads FQNNGV. The CDR3 has 14 amino acids. CDR3 in DNA: TGTGCCAGCAGCCCGGGACTAGCGTCCTACGAGCAGTACTTC. Residues: CASSPGLASYEQYF.

This rearrangement joins TRBV5-5 to TRBJ2-5, with 7 nucleotides matching TRBD1. The trim removed 0 bases at V and 4 bases at J, leaving 9 bases unmatched. Germline values: CDR1 SGHKS, CDR2 YYEKEE (reference sequence). The CDR3 extends over 16 amino acids. CDR3 protein: CASSLVRQGRGETQYF. CDR3 nucleotide sequence: TGTGCCAGCAGCTTGGTCCGACAGGGTCGGGGAGAGACCCAGTACTTC. The entire variable domain, with the rest obtained from reference TRBV5-5 and TRBJ2-5, is as follows: DAGVTQSPTHLIKTRGQQVTLRCSPISGHKSVSWYQQVLGQGPQFIFQYYEKEERGRGNFPDRFSARQFPNYSSELNVNALLLGDSALYLCASSLVRQGRGETQYFGPGTRLLVL.